The 29 T cell receptor beta chains below come from one sample, sequenced in a study of blood T cell repertoires in COVID-19. TCRdb's copy holds only in-frame clones and misses some; the assay was immunoSEQ multiplex PCR. The data show approximately 280,000 clones, 86% seen once. The specimen sequenced was PBMCs or T cells enriched from blood (not recorded which). The receptor source for this set is a woman between 18 and 29 years old who had recovered from COVID-19.

In this sample, this clone turned up a few times. The chain carries TRBV29-1 and TRBJ2-5, with TRBD2 identical over 10 bases. The ends lost 4 bases at V and 3 bases at J; junction bases unmatched: 2. The V gene's germline CDR1 is SQVTM and CDR2 ANQGSEA. The CDR3 totals 13 residues. In nucleotides, the CDR3 is TGCAGCGTTGCCGGGACTAGCGAAGAGACCCAGTACTTC. This encodes CSVAGTSEETQYF.

This chain joins TRBV5-1 and TRBJ2-1; 13 bases line up with TRBD2. The germline CDR1 and CDR2 sequences are SGHRS and YFSETQ. This CDR3 has 18 residues. With V trimmed by 4 bases and J by 0 bases, 7 bases remained unmatched. CDR3 sequence: CASSPGLAGDGSYNEQFF. CDR3 sequence (DNA): TGCGCCAGCAGCCCTGGACTAGCGGGAGACGGCTCCTACAATGAGCAGTTCTTC.

The genes are TRBV28 and TRBJ2-7; the match to TRBD2 covers 9 bases. The CDR3 sequence is 18 residues long. J lost 5 bases, V lost 2 bases, and 16 bases had no gene match. Germline values: CDR1 MDHEN, CDR2 SYDVKM. DNA for the CDR3: TGTGCCAGCAGTTTACCCCTCCCATCGCTAGCGGGAACTGACGAGCAGTACTTC. Protein: CASSLPLPSLAGTDEQYF.

The chain recombines TRBV2 with TRBJ2-7; 10 bases are shared with TRBD2. Unmatched junction bases numbered 11, after V lost 6 bases and J lost 6 bases. CDR3 length: 15 amino acids. Germline CDR1 SNHLY, CDR2 FYNNEI. CDR3 sequence reads: CASSTSGVLSGEQYF. CDR3 DNA: TGTGCCAGCAGCACTAGCGGGGTTCTGTCGGGCGAGCAGTACTTC. The variable domain in full, with the rest retrieved from reference TRBV2 and TRBJ2-7, is EPEVTQTPSHQVTQMGQEVILRCVPISNHLYFYWYRQILGQKVEFLVSFYNNEISEKSEIFDDQFSVERPDGSNFTLKIRSTKLEDSAMYFCASSTSGVLSGEQYFGPGTRLTVT.

The chain combines TRBV5-5 with TRBJ2-3, with TRBD2 identical over 8 bases. This CDR3 contains 18 residues. The V gene's germline CDR1 is SGHKS and CDR2 YYEKEE (reference sequence). The J segment lost 1 base and the V segment lost 1 base, leaving 11 bases of the junction unmatched. In DNA form, the CDR3 reads TGTGCCAGCAGCTTGTTCCCGGGAGGGACGGGTCGCACAGATACGCAGTATTTT. This encodes CASSLFPGGTGRTDTQYF.

The CDR3 DNA follows: TGTGCCAGCAGCGCTAGCGGGAGGCCCTACGAGCAGTACTTC. It translates to CASSASGRPYEQYF. V is TRBV27 and J is TRBJ2-7, with TRBD2 identical over 11 bases. In germline, CDR1 is MNHEY, CDR2 SMNVEV (reference sequence). This CDR3 is built from 14 residues. After removal of 6 bases from V and 2 bases from J, the junction contained 3 bases not matched to a gene.

The V gene is TRBV5-6, the J gene TRBJ2-7; TRBD1 is a possible D gene (6 bases). The CDR3 spans 14 residues. The germline V gene has CDR1 SGHDT and CDR2 YYEEEE. Deletions cut 1 base from V and 5 bases from J, with 13 bases between. For the CDR3, the DNA is TGTGCCAGCAGCTTGCTACAGGGAGTGAACGAGCAGTACTTC. Protein sequence: CASSLLQGVNEQYF.

The rearrangement links TRBV19 to TRBJ1-5; 7 bases map to TRBD1. V was pared by 3 bases and J by 4 bases, with 6 bases of the junction left unmatched. This CDR3 has 15 residues. Germline V gene sequence: CDR1 LNHDA, CDR2 SQIVND (reference sequence). The CDR3 DNA follows: TGTGCCAGTAGTATTTTTCCGACAGGGAATCAGCCCCAGCATTTT. Amino acid sequence: CASSIFPTGNQPQHF.

CDR3 coding DNA: TGCGCCAGCAGCTCCGGGACTAGCGGGAGTAAGTTGAATGAGCAGTTCTTC. Protein sequence: CASSSGTSGSKLNEQFF. The V and J genes are TRBV5-1 and TRBJ2-1, with 14 nucleotides matching TRBD2. This CDR3 comprises 17 residues. V shed 3 bases, J shed 7 bases, and the junction held 9 bases outside the gene matches. Germline values: CDR1 SGHRS, CDR2 YFSETQ.

V and J are TRBV27 and TRBJ2-1, with 10 bases lining up with TRBD2. V dropped 6 bases and J dropped 8; count of bases not matched to a gene: 7. CDR3 length: 14 residues. Germline V CDR1 and CDR2: MNHEY, SMNVEV (reference sequence). CDR3 protein: CASSKRGGRDEQFF. The CDR3 DNA sequence: TGTGCCAGCAGCAAGCGGGGGGGCCGCGATGAGCAGTTCTTC.

The genes are TRBV11-1 and TRBJ2-7; 11 bases map to TRBD2. CDR1 SGHAT and CDR2 FQDESV come from the germline V gene (reference sequence). Trimming cost V 5 bases and J 3 bases; bases outside gene matches: 3. The CDR3 covers 14 residues. In nucleotides, the CDR3 is TGTGCCAGCAGCCCGGGACTAGCGGTCTACGAGCAGTACTTC. Encoded protein: CASSPGLAVYEQYF.

This clone was seen once. This rearrangement joins TRBV3-1 (or the pseudogene TRBV3-2) to TRBJ2-7, with 9 bases aligning to TRBD1. Germline-derived CDR1 and CDR2 are LGHDT and YNNKEL (reference sequence). V trimming: 1 base; J trimming: 4 bases; junction bases outside the gene matches: 2. CDR3 size: 14 residues. The CDR3 reads CASSQGQGEYEQYF. CDR3 DNA: TGTGCCAGCAGCCAAGGACAGGGGGAATACGAGCAGTACTTC.

The chain uses TRBV9 and TRBJ2-2, with 10 bases matching TRBD2. CDR1 and CDR2 (germline): SGDLS, YYNGEE. Trimming at V came to 0 bases and at J to 6 bases, leaving 5 bases not matched to a gene. This CDR3 is 16 amino acids long. The CDR3 region is CASSVVLAGVSGELFF. The CDR3 DNA reads TGTGCCAGCAGCGTAGTCCTAGCGGGAGTATCCGGGGAGCTGTTTTTT.

The chain couples TRBV6-5 to TRBJ1-1, with 9 bases identical to TRBD1. J was trimmed by 8 bases and V by 9 bases; bases with no gene match: 10. The CDR3 has 13 amino acids. Germline assignment: CDR1 MNHEY and CDR2 SVGAGI. CDR3 coding DNA: TGTGCCAGTAGTAACAGGGGGCTCCAAGAAGCTTTCTTT. Translated: CASSNRGLQEAFF.

The chain carries TRBV7-9 and TRBJ2-7, with 7 positions matching TRBD1. Trimming cost V 1 base and J 2 bases; bases outside gene matches: 5. Germline V gene lookup returns CDR1 SEHNR and CDR2 FQNEAQ (reference sequence). The CDR3 contains 15 residues. CDR3 amino acids: CASSLVGQGAYEQYF. DNA for the CDR3: TGTGCCAGCAGCTTAGTTGGCCAGGGGGCCTACGAGCAGTACTTC.

This rearrangement joins TRBV5-1 to TRBJ2-2; 8 nucleotides line up with TRBD1. Trimming at V came to 4 bases and at J to 0 bases, leaving 5 bases not matched to a gene. The germline V gene has CDR1 SGHRS and CDR2 YFSETQ. CDR3 length: 16 residues. Here the CDR3 DNA reads TGCGCCAGCAGCATAAGGACAGGGACGAACACCGGGGAGCTGTTTTTT. Protein product: CASSIRTGTNTGELFF.

This chain uses TRBV27 with TRBJ1-5; no reliable D call. This CDR3 has 13 amino acids. The germline CDR1 and CDR2 sequences are MNHEY and SMNVEV (reference sequence). The germline V and J ends were trimmed by 1 base and 5 bases, with 6 bases remaining between them. CDR3 loop: CASSLFLDQPQHF. CDR3 bases: TGTGCCAGCAGTTTATTTCTAGATCAGCCCCAGCATTTT.

The V call is TRBV5-1, the J call TRBJ1-1; D gene ambiguous. The CDR3 contains 12 residues. Trimming left V 7 bases short and J 8 bases short, with 15 bases between. From germline, CDR1 is SGHRS and CDR2 YFSETQ. The CDR3 nucleotides read TGCGCCAGCGGGCAACCTCAAGGCGAAGCTTTCTTT. Translating it yields CASGQPQGEAFF. The full variable domain, in which reference TRBV5-1 and TRBJ1-1 provide the parts outside the CDR3, is KAGVTQTPRYLIKTRGQQVTLSCSPISGHRSVSWYQQTPGQGLQFLFEYFSETQRNKGNFPGRFSGRQFSNSRSEMNVSTLELGDSALYLCASGQPQGEAFFGQGTRLTVV.

This clone was detected only a few times. The chain links TRBV24-1 to TRBJ2-1; TRBD2 agrees at 7 bases. Per germline, CDR1 KGHDR and CDR2 SFDVKD. J gave up 4 bases and V 5 bases, and 13 bases lay outside the gene matches. The CDR3 sequence is 17 residues long. The CDR3 region is CATSGGGAGTKYNEQFF. DNA of the CDR3: TGTGCCACCAGTGGAGGAGGGGCCGGGACTAAATACAATGAGCAGTTCTTC.

The V gene is TRBV19, the J gene TRBJ1-1, with TRBD1 matching over 7 bases. Germline V gene lookup returns CDR1 LNHDA and CDR2 SQIVND (reference sequence). CDR3 length: 15 residues. J was trimmed by 3 bases and V by 4 bases; bases with no gene match: 8. The CDR3 sequence is CASSRDRVGDTEAFF. In DNA, the CDR3 is TGTGCCAGTAGTAGAGACAGGGTTGGGGACACTGAAGCTTTCTTT.

Only one count was recorded for this clone. V and J are TRBV3-1 (or the pseudogene TRBV3-2) and TRBJ1-5; no reliable D call. Trimming removed 0 bases from V and 0 bases from J, with 12 bases in between. This CDR3 comprises 17 residues. Germline V CDR1 and CDR2: LGHDT, YNNKEL (reference sequence). DNA for the CDR3: TGTGCCAGCAGCCAAGACGGGAGAGAATATAGCAATCAGCCCCAGCATTTT. This translates into CASSQDGREYSNQPQHF.

The CDR3: CASSVEAGPPYEQYF. The CDR3 coding sequence is TGTGCCAGCAGCGTAGAGGCAGGGCCCCCCTACGAGCAGTACTTC. The J gene is TRBJ2-7, the V gene TRBV9, with D perhaps matching TRBD1 (5 bases). Trimming shortened V by 0 bases and J by 2 bases, and 12 bases separated the two germline ends. The CDR3 contains 15 residues. The germline CDR1 and CDR2 sequences are SGDLS and YYNGEE. Looking up the rest from reference TRBV9 and TRBJ2-7 gives the full variable domain: DSGVTQTPKHLITATGQRVTLRCSPRSGDLSVYWYQQSLDQGLQFLIQYYNGEERAKGNILERFSAQQFPDLHSELNLSSLELGDSALYFCASSVEAGPPYEQYFGPGTRLTVT.

The chain carries TRBV4-1 and TRBJ1-1; the D gene is possibly TRBD1 (5 bases). Germline-derived CDR1 and CDR2 are MGHRA and YSYEKL. This CDR3 is built from 15 residues. The ends were cut back, 1 base at V and 3 bases at J, with 12 bases in the middle. CDR3 sequence (DNA): TGCGCCAGCAGCCAAGGGGCAGGGTGGGACACTGAAGCTTTCTTT. This gives the protein CASSQGAGWDTEAFF.

This chain uses TRBV27 with TRBJ2-7; tentative D call: TRBD1 (5 bases). The germline V gene encodes CDR1 MNHEY and CDR2 SMNVEV (reference sequence). The CDR3 covers 14 residues. The V end was cut by 3 bases, the J end by 3 bases, with 12 bases between. The CDR3 nucleotides are TGTGCCAGCAGTTTTTCCGACAGTCACTACGAGCAGTACTTC. Translated: CASSFSDSHYEQYF.

This sequence joins TRBV27 and TRBJ2-3; 10 bases agree with TRBD2. V was clipped by 5 bases and J by 2 bases; unmatched bases: 4. The CDR3 loop spans 15 amino acids. Germline lookup yields CDR1 MNHEY and CDR2 SMNVEV (reference sequence). The CDR3 sequence is CASSTLAGLTDTQYF. The CDR3 bases are TGTGCCAGCAGTACACTAGCGGGACTCACAGATACGCAGTATTTT.

This clone was seen once. V gene TRBV9 combines with J gene TRBJ2-7; 7 bases match TRBD2. The CDR3 consists of 15 residues. The V and J ends lost 0 bases and 5 bases, in that order; junction bases with no gene match: 8. The germline V gene has CDR1 SGDLS and CDR2 YYNGEE. The chain's CDR3 is CASSVGILAVHEQYF. The CDR3 nucleotides read TGTGCCAGCAGCGTAGGCATTCTAGCGGTCCACGAGCAGTACTTC.

The rearrangement links TRBV5-1 to TRBJ2-5; 10 bases agree with TRBD2. The CDR3 is 14 residues long. Trimming removed 8 bases from V and 4 bases from J; junction bases left unmatched: 8. Germline V gives CDR1 SGHRS, CDR2 YFSETQ. The CDR3 region is CASWASGSIETQYF. DNA of the CDR3: TGCGCCAGTTGGGCTAGCGGGAGCATAGAGACCCAGTACTTC. The whole variable domain, filled in from reference TRBV5-1 and TRBJ2-5, reads KAGVTQTPRYLIKTRGQQVTLSCSPISGHRSVSWYQQTPGQGLQFLFEYFSETQRNKGNFPGRFSGRQFSNSRSEMNVSTLELGDSALYLCASWASGSIETQYFGPGTRLLVL.

The J gene is TRBJ2-3, the V gene TRBV7-2, with a tentative D call TRBD2 (6 bases). Germline CDR1 reads SGHTA; CDR2 reads FQGNSA. V gave up 3 bases and J gave up 1 base, with 11 bases separating them. This CDR3 region has 15 residues. The CDR3 DNA reads as TGTGCCAGCAGCTTCTTTTGGGGGGGCACAGATACGCAGTATTTT. Translated: CASSFFWGGTDTQYF.

The CDR3, as DNA: TGCGCCAGCAGCTCCACGGGACTAGCTGGGGAGACCCAGTACTTC. It codes for CASSSTGLAGETQYF. This rearrangement joins TRBV5-1 to TRBJ2-5; 9 nucleotides line up with TRBD2. The V gene end was trimmed by 3 bases and the J gene end by 5 bases; junction bases not matched to a gene: 8. The CDR3 covers 15 residues. Germline CDR1 SGHRS, CDR2 YFSETQ.